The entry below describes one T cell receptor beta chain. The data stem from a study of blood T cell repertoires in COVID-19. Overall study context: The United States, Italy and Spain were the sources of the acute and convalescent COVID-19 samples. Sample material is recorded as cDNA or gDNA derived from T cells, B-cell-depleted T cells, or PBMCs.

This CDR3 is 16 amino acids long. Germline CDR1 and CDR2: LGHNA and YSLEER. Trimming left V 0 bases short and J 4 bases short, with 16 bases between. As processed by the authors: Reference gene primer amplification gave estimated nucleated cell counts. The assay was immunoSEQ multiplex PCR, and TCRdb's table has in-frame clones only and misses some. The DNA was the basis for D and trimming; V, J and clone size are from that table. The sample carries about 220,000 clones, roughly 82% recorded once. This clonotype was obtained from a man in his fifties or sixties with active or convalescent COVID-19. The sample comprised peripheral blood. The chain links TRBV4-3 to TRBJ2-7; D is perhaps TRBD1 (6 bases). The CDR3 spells CASSQDHPGTPYEQYF. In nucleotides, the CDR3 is TGCGCCAGCAGCCAAGATCACCCCGGGACACCTTACGAGCAGTACTTC.